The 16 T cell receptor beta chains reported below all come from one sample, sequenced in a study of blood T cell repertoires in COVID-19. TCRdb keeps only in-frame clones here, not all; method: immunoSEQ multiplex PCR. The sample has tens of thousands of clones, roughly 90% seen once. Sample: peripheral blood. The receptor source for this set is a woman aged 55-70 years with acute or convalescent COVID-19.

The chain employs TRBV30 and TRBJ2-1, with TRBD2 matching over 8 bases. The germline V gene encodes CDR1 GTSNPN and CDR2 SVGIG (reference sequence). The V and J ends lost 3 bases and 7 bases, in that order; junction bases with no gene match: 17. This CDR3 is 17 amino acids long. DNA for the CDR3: TGTGCCTGGAGCCCCACCCCCTTCAGCGGGAGTGTTAATGAGCAGTTCTTC. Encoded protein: CAWSPTPFSGSVNEQFF.

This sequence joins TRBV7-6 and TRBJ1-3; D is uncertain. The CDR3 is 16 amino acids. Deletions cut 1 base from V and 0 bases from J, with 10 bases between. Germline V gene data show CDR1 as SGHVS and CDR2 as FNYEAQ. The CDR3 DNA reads TGTGCCAGCAGCTTAGAACAGCCCTACTCTGGAAACACCATATATTTT. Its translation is CASSLEQPYSGNTIYF.

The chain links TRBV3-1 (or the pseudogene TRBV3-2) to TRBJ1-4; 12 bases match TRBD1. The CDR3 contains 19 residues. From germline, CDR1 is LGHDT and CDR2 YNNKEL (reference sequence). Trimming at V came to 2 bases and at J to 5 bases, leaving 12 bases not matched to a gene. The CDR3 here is CASSQYSGQGAQRNEKLFF. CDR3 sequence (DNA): TGTGCCAGCAGCCAATATTCGGGACAGGGGGCCCAACGGAATGAAAAACTGTTTTTT.

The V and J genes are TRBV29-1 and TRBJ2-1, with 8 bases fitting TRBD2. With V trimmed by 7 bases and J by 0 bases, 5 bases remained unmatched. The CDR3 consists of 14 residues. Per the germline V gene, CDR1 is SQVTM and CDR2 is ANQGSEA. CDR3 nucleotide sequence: TGCAGCGCTCTACTAGCGGTCTCCTACAATGAGCAGTTCTTC. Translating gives CSALLAVSYNEQFF.

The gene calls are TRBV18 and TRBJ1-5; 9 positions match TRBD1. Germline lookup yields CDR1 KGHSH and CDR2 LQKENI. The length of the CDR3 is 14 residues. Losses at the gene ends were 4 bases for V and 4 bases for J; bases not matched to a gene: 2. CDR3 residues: CASSQGTGNQPQHF. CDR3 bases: TGTGCCAGCTCACAAGGGACAGGGAATCAGCCCCAGCATTTT.

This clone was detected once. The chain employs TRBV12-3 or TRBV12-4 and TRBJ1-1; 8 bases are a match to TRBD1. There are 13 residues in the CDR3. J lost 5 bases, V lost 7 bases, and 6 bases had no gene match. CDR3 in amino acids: CASKIQGGTEAFF. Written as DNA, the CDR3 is TGTGCCAGCAAAATACAGGGGGGAACTGAAGCTTTCTTT.

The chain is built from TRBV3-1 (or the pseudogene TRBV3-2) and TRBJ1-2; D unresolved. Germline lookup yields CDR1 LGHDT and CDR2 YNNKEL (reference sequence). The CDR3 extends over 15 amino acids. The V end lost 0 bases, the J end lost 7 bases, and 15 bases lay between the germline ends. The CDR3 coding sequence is TGTGCCAGCAGCCAAGATGCCAACAGCCGTATTGGCTACACCTTC. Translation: CASSQDANSRIGYTF.

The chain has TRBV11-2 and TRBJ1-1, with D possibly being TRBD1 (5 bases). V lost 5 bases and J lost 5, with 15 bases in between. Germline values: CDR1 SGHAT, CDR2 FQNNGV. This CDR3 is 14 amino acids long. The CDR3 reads CASSLNGGWTEAFF. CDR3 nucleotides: TGTGCCAGCAGCCTAAACGGGGGGTGGACTGAAGCTTTCTTT.

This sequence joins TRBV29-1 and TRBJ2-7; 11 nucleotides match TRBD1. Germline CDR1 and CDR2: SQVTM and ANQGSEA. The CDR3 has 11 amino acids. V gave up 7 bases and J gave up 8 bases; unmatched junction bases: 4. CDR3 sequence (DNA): TGCAGCGCCAGGACAGGGGGCAAGCAGTACGTC. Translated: CSARTGGKQYV.

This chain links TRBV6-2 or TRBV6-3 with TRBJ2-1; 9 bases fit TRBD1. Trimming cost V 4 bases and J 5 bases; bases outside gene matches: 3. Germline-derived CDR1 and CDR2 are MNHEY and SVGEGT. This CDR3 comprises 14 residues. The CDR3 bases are TGTGCCAGCAGTTTTCGGACAGGGGACAATGAGCAGTTCTTC. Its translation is CASSFRTGDNEQFF.

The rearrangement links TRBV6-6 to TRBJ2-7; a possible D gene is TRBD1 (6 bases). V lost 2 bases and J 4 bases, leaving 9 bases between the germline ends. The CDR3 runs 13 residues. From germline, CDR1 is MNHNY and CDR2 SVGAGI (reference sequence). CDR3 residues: CASSYDRLYEQYV. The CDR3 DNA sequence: TGTGCCAGCAGTTACGACAGGTTATACGAGCAGTACGTC.

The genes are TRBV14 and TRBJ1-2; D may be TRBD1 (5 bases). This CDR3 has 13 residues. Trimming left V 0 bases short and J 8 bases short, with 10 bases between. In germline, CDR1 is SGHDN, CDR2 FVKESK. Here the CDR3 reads CASSQDLREGYTF. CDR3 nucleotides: TGTGCCAGCAGCCAAGACCTCAGGGAAGGCTACACCTTC. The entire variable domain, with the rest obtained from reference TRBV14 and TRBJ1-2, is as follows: EAGVTQFPSHSVIEKGQTVTLRCDPISGHDNLYWYRRVMGKEIKFLLHFVKESKQDESGMPNNRFLAERTGGTYSTLKVQPAELEDSGVYFCASSQDLREGYTFGSGTRLTVV.

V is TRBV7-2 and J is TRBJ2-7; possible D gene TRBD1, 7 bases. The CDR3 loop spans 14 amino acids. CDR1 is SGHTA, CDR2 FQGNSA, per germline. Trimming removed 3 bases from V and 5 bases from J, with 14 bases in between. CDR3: CASSLTGTGNEQYV. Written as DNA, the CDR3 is TGTGCCAGCAGCTTGACAGGGACTGGGAACGAGCAGTACGTC.

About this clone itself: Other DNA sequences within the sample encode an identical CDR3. Written as DNA, the CDR3 is TGTGCCAGTACCGGACTAGCGGGAAACAATGAGCAGTTCTTC. It is translated as CASTGLAGNNEQFF. The rearrangement joins TRBV19 to TRBJ2-1; TRBD2 aligns across 12 bases. CDR3 size: 14 residues. V shed 7 bases and J 5 bases; nucleotides not matched to a gene: 3. Germline V gives CDR1 LNHDA, CDR2 SQIVND (reference sequence).

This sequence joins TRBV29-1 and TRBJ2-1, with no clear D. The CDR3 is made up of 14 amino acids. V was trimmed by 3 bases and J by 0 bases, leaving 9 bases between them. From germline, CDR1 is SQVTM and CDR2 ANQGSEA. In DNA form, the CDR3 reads TGCAGCGTTGATGGGCCCTACTCCTACAATGAGCAGTTCTTC. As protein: CSVDGPYSYNEQFF.

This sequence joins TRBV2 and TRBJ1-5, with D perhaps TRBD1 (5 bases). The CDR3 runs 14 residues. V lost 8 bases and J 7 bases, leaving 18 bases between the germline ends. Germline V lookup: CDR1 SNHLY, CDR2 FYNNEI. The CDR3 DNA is TGTGCCAGCTGGCCGGGAGGGGCCGGGCAGCCCCAGCATTTT. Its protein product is CASWPGGAGQPQHF. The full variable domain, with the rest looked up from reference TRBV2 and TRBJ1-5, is EPEVTQTPSHQVTQMGQEVILRCVPISNHLYFYWYRQILGQKVEFLVSFYNNEISEKSEIFDDQFSVERPDGSNFTLKIRSTKLEDSAMYFCASWPGGAGQPQHFGDGTRLSIL.